Listed below are T cell receptor beta chains from one sample, sequenced in a study of blood T cell repertoires in COVID-19. Profiled with immunoSEQ multiplex PCR; TCRdb holds only in-frame clones, not every one. The sample holds some 490,000 clones; approximately 91% are singletons and the top ten take 6.5% to 8.5%. Sequenced: PBMCs or T cells enriched from blood (not recorded which). These receptors all come from a woman aged 55-69 years who had recovered from COVID-19. CDR3s include the opening cysteine and the closing phenylalanine or tryptophan. The D gene is left open where the match is weak. Clone size is not always given. Where it is, it says once, few, many or a class for expanded clones.

V,J,D,size,CDR3,DNA
TRBV9,TRBJ1-1,.,.,CASSVGPLNTEAFF,TGTGCCAGCAGCGTAGGGCCCTTGAACACTGAAGCTTTCTTT
TRBV6-2/TRBV6-3,TRBJ2-7,TRBD1,.,CASSFLGQGAYEQYF,TGTGCCAGCAGTTTCCTGGGACAGGGGGCCTACGAGCAGTACTTC
TRBV6-2/TRBV6-3,TRBJ2-3,.,.,CASSYSSGMTQYF,TGTGCCAGCAGTTACTCCTCAGGGATGACGCAGTATTTT
TRBV7-6,TRBJ1-1,.,.,CASSLGSAGITEAFF,TGTGCCAGCAGCTTAGGTTCGGCAGGGATTACTGAAGCTTTCTTT
TRBV9,TRBJ2-3,.,.,CASSVRQGGSADTQYF,TGTGCCAGCAGCGTCAGACAGGGAGGTTCGGCAGATACGCAGTATTTT
TRBV7-9,TRBJ2-3,.,once,CASSLRGLGDVTTDTQYF,TGTGCCAGCAGCTTACGGGGACTTGGTGACGTGACCACAGATACGCAGTATTTT
TRBV5-5,TRBJ2-3,TRBD1,.,CASSSGQGRTDTQYF,TGTGCCAGCAGCTCGGGACAGGGAAGGACAGATACGCAGTATTTT
TRBV2,TRBJ1-1,.,few,CASSVGRGAEAFF,TGTGCCAGCAGTGTAGGTCGGGGGGCTGAAGCTTTCTTT
TRBV27,TRBJ1-1,.,.,CASKGGLNTEAFF,TGTGCCAGCAAGGGAGGGCTGAACACTGAAGCTTTCTTT
TRBV10-3,TRBJ2-3,.,.,CATRTDGTDTQYF,TGTGCCACCAGGACAGATGGCACAGATACGCAGTATTTT
TRBV6-1,TRBJ1-4,.,.,CASSGHRTTTNEKLFF,TGTGCCAGCAGTGGACATAGGACAACAACTAATGAAAAACTGTTTTTT
TRBV5-1,TRBJ1-3,TRBD1,once,CASSTGTGSSGNTIYF,TGCGCCAGCAGCACGGGGACAGGGAGCTCTGGAAACACCATATATTTT
TRBV6-5,TRBJ2-5,TRBD1,.,CASSYGQGLLQTQYF,TGTGCCAGCAGTTATGGACAGGGCCTTTTACAGACCCAGTACTTC
TRBV29-1,TRBJ1-3,.,.,CSVKGTAGNTIYF,TGCAGCGTTAAAGGGACTGCCGGAAACACCATATATTTT
TRBV25-1,TRBJ1-2,TRBD1,.,CASSGLTGVYGYTF,TGTGCCAGCAGTGGCCTGACAGGGGTCTATGGCTACACCTTC
TRBV7-2,TRBJ2-5,.,.,CASSSLAEWGVRETQYF,TGTGCCAGCAGCTCCTTAGCTGAGTGGGGGGTTCGGGAGACCCAGTACTTC
TRBV12-3/TRBV12-4,TRBJ1-1,.,few,CASSLTGNTEAFF,TGTGCCAGCAGTTTAACAGGGAACACTGAAGCTTTCTTT
TRBV6-5,TRBJ1-2,.,.,CASRPTVNYGYTF,TGTGCCAGCAGGCCGACAGTTAACTATGGCTACACCTTC
TRBV27,TRBJ2-3,.,.,CASSPSHWASDTQYF,TGTGCCAGCAGCCCCTCCCACTGGGCGTCAGATACGCAGTATTTT
TRBV19,TRBJ1-2,TRBD1,.,CASQRQGANYGYTF,TGTGCCAGTCAAAGACAGGGGGCTAACTATGGCTACACCTTC
TRBV3-1/TRBV3-2,TRBJ1-5,.,.,CASSQDNSGNQPQHF,TGTGCCAGCAGCCAAGATAACTCGGGCAATCAGCCCCAGCATTTT
TRBV27,TRBJ1-1,TRBD1,once,CASRTRTGRRTEAFF,TGTGCCAGCAGAACGAGGACAGGGAGGAGGACTGAAGCTTTCTTT
TRBV24-1,TRBJ2-7,.,.,CATSDRTARGSYEQYF,TGTGCCACCAGTGACAGGACAGCGAGGGGCTCCTACGAGCAGTACTTC
TRBV3-1/TRBV3-2,TRBJ1-6,.,.,CASSQVDRLNSPLHF,TGTGCCAGCAGCCAAGTTGACAGGCTGAATTCACCCCTCCACTTT
TRBV2,TRBJ1-6,TRBD1,.,CASRPGQGSSYNSPLHF,TGTGCCAGCAGGCCCGGACAGGGGAGCTCCTATAATTCACCCCTCCACTTT
TRBV2,TRBJ1-1,.,.,CASRYRAQGGTEAFF,TGTGCCAGCAGGTACAGGGCTCAGGGTGGCACTGAAGCTTTCTTT
TRBV7-9,TRBJ1-4,.,.,CASSEGRGANEKLFF,TGTGCCAGCAGCGAGGGGCGGGGGGCTAATGAAAAACTGTTTTTT
TRBV27,TRBJ2-3,.,.,CASSGSGTQYF,TGTGCCAGCAGTGGGTCAGGTACGCAGTATTTT
TRBV2,TRBJ2-1,TRBD1,.,CASSEQGVDEQFF,TGTGCCAGCAGTGAACAGGGGGTGGATGAGCAGTTCTTC
TRBV9,TRBJ1-6,.,.,CASSVGKGGGPESPLHF,TGTGCCAGCAGCGTAGGAAAGGGGGGAGGGCCGGAGTCACCCCTCCACTTT
TRBV12-3/TRBV12-4,TRBJ1-5,.,.,CANTAPSGQPQHF,TGTGCCAACACCGCCCCTTCGGGGCAGCCCCAGCATTTT
TRBV2,TRBJ1-6,.,.,CASSPASSYNSPLHF,TGTGCCAGCAGTCCAGCGAGCTCCTATAATTCACCCCTCCACTTT
TRBV9,TRBJ1-2,.,.,CASSPREQHYGYTF,TGTGCCAGCAGCCCACGGGAGCAGCACTATGGCTACACCTTC
TRBV24-1,TRBJ2-3,TRBD2,.,CATSDVSGGANADTQYF,TGTGCCACCAGTGATGTAAGCGGGGGGGCAAATGCAGATACGCAGTATTTT
TRBV15,TRBJ2-7,.,.,CATSRLAGQAYEQYF,TGTGCCACCAGCAGGTTGGCGGGCCAGGCCTACGAGCAGTACTTC